One and the same sample provided the 24 T cell receptor beta chains below, sequenced in a study of blood T cells in healthy people across ages (dated by TCRdb to 2015 to 2017). The receptor library was made with 5' RACE. Sequencing took place on an Illumina HiSeq 2500. A second PCR of 7 to 11 cycles was performed with a sample-barcoded 5' primer and a J-beta primer mix. Using fastp at Q25 and MiXCR, TCRdb reprocessed the public reads and kept productive beta chains. Identical CDR3 proteins give one entry, which carries the most common genes and DNA. This sample is represented by some 1.6 million distinct CDR3 sequences; 34% of them were singletons. Roughly 12% of the sample rests with the top ten. The sample was blood. These receptor sequences come from a woman in her twenties or thirties in good health.

This clonotype was detected only a few times. The rearrangement links TRBV28 to TRBJ2-7; D unclear. The CDR3 sequence is 16 residues long. Germline loops: CDR1 MDHEN, CDR2 SYDVKM. V gave up 4 bases and J gave up 4 bases, with 20 bases separating them. The CDR3 DNA follows: TGTGCCAGCAGTTCCCCCCAATCCAATACGATATACGAGCAGTACTTC. Amino acid sequence: CASSSPQSNTIYEQYF.

There are a few counts of this clonotype. One base away lies a much larger clone, so this may be a sequencing read error. The CDR3, as DNA: TGTGCCAGCAGTTTTAACTCCTACAATGAGCAGTTCTTC. It yields the protein CASSFNSYNEQFF. The chain combines TRBV12-3 or TRBV12-4 with TRBJ2-1; D remains unclear. The CDR3 is made up of 13 amino acids. The V gene lost 3 bases and the J gene lost 0 bases, with 3 bases spanning the gap.

This clonotype was detected a few times. The J gene is TRBJ2-7, the V gene TRBV28; 10 bases align to TRBD2. Unmatched junction bases numbered 19, after V lost 10 bases and J lost 1 base. Germline V CDR1 and CDR2: MDHEN, SYDVKM. There are 18 residues in the CDR3. The CDR3 DNA sequence: TGTGCCATTCCGGTCCAACACCCACCAGCGGGAGGGTCCTACGAGCAGTACTTC. Encoded protein: CAIPVQHPPAGGSYEQYF.

This chain links TRBV20-1 with TRBJ2-7; 10 nucleotides match TRBD1. Germline-derived CDR1 and CDR2 are DFQATT and SNEGSKA (reference sequence). The CDR3 is 16 residues long. Trimming at V came to 2 bases and at J to 1 base, leaving 8 bases not matched to a gene. For the CDR3, the DNA is TGCAGTGCTAGACCTCGGACAGGGGGGGGATCCTACGAGCAGTACTTC. Translated: CSARPRTGGGSYEQYF.

The J gene is TRBJ2-7, the V gene TRBV20-1; TRBD2 aligns across 8 bases. Germline trimming cut 6 bases from V and 4 bases from J; bases unmatched to any gene: 11. From germline, CDR1 is DFQATT and CDR2 SNEGSKA (reference sequence). This CDR3 is built from 14 residues. CDR3 sequence (DNA): TGCAGTGCCCCTAGGAGCGGGGGCCGATACGAGCAGTACTTC. Its translation is CSAPRSGGRYEQYF.

The sample holds a few counts of this clonotype. CDR3 region: CASSPRYQDGSYEQYF. The DNA for the CDR3 is TGCGCCAGCAGCCCCCGGTACCAGGACGGATCCTACGAGCAGTACTTC. This chain joins TRBV4-1 and TRBJ2-7; no definite D call. CDR1 and CDR2 from the germline V gene are MGHRA and YSYEKL. The CDR3 spans 16 residues. Between the trimmed V and J ends, which lost 4 bases and 1 base, there was a span of 17 bases.

In this sample, this clonotype turned up a few times. The chain combines TRBV7-9 with TRBJ2-1; the D gene is possibly TRBD1 (6 bases). CDR3 length equals 15 residues. V gave up 8 bases and J gave up 7 bases, with 21 bases separating them. CDR1 SEHNR and CDR2 FQNEAQ come from the germline V gene (reference sequence). For the CDR3, the DNA is TGTGCCAGCCTTACCCTCCGGGACAAGGGAAATGAGCAGTTCTTC. It is translated as CASLTLRDKGNEQFF.

This CDR3 reads CASSSNMGQVYEQYF. CDR3 DNA: TGTGCCAGCAGTAGCAACATGGGACAGGTCTACGAGCAGTACTTC. V is TRBV6-6 and J is TRBJ2-7, with 8 nucleotides matching TRBD1. The CDR3 sequence is 15 residues long. CDR1 and CDR2 (germline): MNHNY, SVGAGI (reference sequence). V shed 5 bases, J shed 3 bases, and the junction held 9 bases outside the gene matches.

There are many counts of this clonotype. The chain recombines TRBV29-1 with TRBJ2-5, with D tentatively TRBD1 (6 bases). CDR3 length: 14 residues. The germline V gene has CDR1 SQVTM and CDR2 ANQGSEA. The ends were cut back, 3 bases at V and 1 base at J, with 12 bases in the middle. The CDR3 sequence is CSVEGVTGQETQYF. The CDR3 DNA is TGCAGCGTTGAGGGGGTGACAGGCCAAGAGACCCAGTACTTC.

This clonotype was recorded many times. The rearrangement links TRBV12-3 or TRBV12-4 to TRBJ2-3; TRBD2 agrees at 9 bases. The V and J ends lost 5 bases and 6 bases, in that order; junction bases with no gene match: 0. The CDR3 length is 12 residues. CDR3 coding DNA: TGTGCCAGCAGTGGGACTAGCGATACGCAGTATTTT. Its translation: CASSGTSDTQYF.

V usage is TRBV20-1 and J usage is TRBJ2-5, with D unresolved. The CDR3 totals 12 residues. Germline CDR1 and CDR2: DFQATT and SNEGSKA (reference sequence). Trimming stripped 3 bases from V and 1 base from J, with 6 bases between. CDR3 sequence (DNA): TGCAGTGCTAGTCCATCCCAAGAGACCCAGTACTTC. This sequence encodes CSASPSQETQYF.

This clonotype was recorded at least ten times. This CDR3 is CSALRDRVEKLFF. CDR3 sequence (DNA): TGCAGTGCCCTCCGGGACAGGGTCGAAAAACTGTTTTTT. The V and J genes are TRBV20-1 and TRBJ1-4; 9 bases line up with TRBD1. Germline CDR1 and CDR2: DFQATT and SNEGSKA (reference sequence). The V segment lost 6 bases and the J segment 8 bases; nucleotides outside the gene matches: 7. CDR3 size: 13 residues.

About this clonotype itself: An end of the junction does not agree with germline; a read error may underlie this. This chain connects TRBV7-2 to TRBJ2-3; perhaps D is TRBD1 or TRBD2 (5 bases each). The CDR3 has 15 residues. Germline V lookup: CDR1 SGHTA, CDR2 FQGNSA. The CDR3 loop is CANSPWGSGTDTQYF. CDR3 DNA: TGTGCCAACAGCCCCTGGGGGAGTGGCACAGATACGCAGTATTTT.

The chain carries TRBV4-2 and TRBJ2-1; D is possibly TRBD2 (5 bases). CDR3 length: 13 amino acids. Deletions cut 0 bases from V and 7 bases from J, with 7 bases between. Germline CDR1 is LGHNA and CDR2 is YNFKEQ. CDR3 nucleotides: TGTGCCAGCAGCCAAGAATCGGGGAATGAGCAGTTCTTC. Translation: CASSQESGNEQFF.

This clonotype showed up just a few times. The rearrangement uses TRBV6-1 and TRBJ2-1; D remains unclear. The V end lost 3 bases, the J end lost 6 bases, and 9 bases lay between the germline ends. The CDR3 contains 13 residues. CDR1 MNHNS and CDR2 SASEGT come from the germline V gene. The CDR3 loop reads CASSDTLLNEQFF. CDR3 DNA: TGTGCCAGCAGTGATACGCTACTCAATGAGCAGTTCTTC.

In its sample, this clonotype was seen once. The chain combines TRBV6-5 with TRBJ2-7; D gene uncertain. The V end lost 0 bases, the J end lost 0 bases, and 12 bases lay between the germline ends. Per germline, CDR1 MNHEY and CDR2 SVGAGI. The CDR3 contains 16 residues. CDR3 nucleotide sequence: TGTGCCAGCAGTTACTCGAGAGACACCGTCTCCTACGAGCAGTACTTC. It yields the protein CASSYSRDTVSYEQYF.

This clonotype has just a few counts. The gene calls are TRBV20-1 and TRBJ2-5, with D unclear. Gene TRBJ2-7 matches the end of the DNA better, so the J call may be wrong. This CDR3 is 13 amino acids long. The V gene's germline CDR1 is DFQATT and CDR2 SNEGSKA (reference sequence). CDR3 residues: CSAIPLADYEQYF. In DNA form, the CDR3 reads TGCAGTGCTATCCCCCTGGCCGACTACGAGCAGTACTTC.

This clonotype occurred many times. The J gene is TRBJ2-7, the V gene TRBV29-1, with 12 bases identical to TRBD1. Germline trimming cut 6 bases from V and 4 bases from J; bases unmatched to any gene: 7. The CDR3 length is 14 residues. Germline-derived CDR1 and CDR2 are SQVTM and ANQGSEA. The CDR3, as DNA: TGCAGCGTCGCACCGGGACAGGGGGCATACGAGCAGTACTTC. This sequence encodes CSVAPGQGAYEQYF.

A few counts support this clonotype. This sequence joins TRBV9 and TRBJ2-3; 14 bases are shared with TRBD2. The CDR3 length is 17 residues. With 2 bases clipped from V and 0 bases from J, the junction kept 2 bases outside the gene matches. Germline loops: CDR1 SGDLS, CDR2 YYNGEE. CDR3 amino acids: CASSVWTSGRSTDTQYF. The CDR3 region has the DNA TGTGCCAGCAGCGTCTGGACTAGCGGGAGGAGCACAGATACGCAGTATTTT.

This clonotype has a single count. The chain has TRBV12-2 and TRBJ2-3; the table's D call TRBD1 went unverified against the DNA. TRBV12-2 is a known pseudogene. CDR3 size: 18 residues. This CDR3 reads CASRFSDPGRGSRDTQYF. The CDR3 region has the DNA TGTGCAAGTCGCTTTAGCGATCCGGGACGCGGTTCTCGAGATACGCAGTATTTT.

This clonotype was counted a few times. The genes are TRBV20-1 and TRBJ2-4; D not certain. CDR3 size: 14 residues. Germline V gives CDR1 DFQATT, CDR2 SNEGSKA (reference sequence). V lost 6 bases and J lost 0, with 12 bases in between. The CDR3 coding sequence is TGCAGTGCCGAGTCCGGGCTAGCCAAAAACATTCAGTACTTC. Encoded protein: CSAESGLAKNIQYF.

This clonotype has only a few counts. This rearrangement joins TRBV13 to TRBJ2-3, with 7 positions matching TRBD2. With 10 bases clipped from V and 0 bases from J, the junction kept 10 bases outside the gene matches. The length of the CDR3 is 15 residues. CDR1 is PRHDT and CDR2 is FYEKMQ in the germline V gene (reference sequence). The CDR3 is CATSRREGSTDTQYF. CDR3 in DNA: TGTGCCACCTCTAGGAGGGAGGGAAGCACAGATACGCAGTATTTT.

The sample holds one count of this clonotype. The chain couples TRBV11-2 to TRBJ2-3, with 9 bases matching TRBD2. Germline values: CDR1 SGHAT, CDR2 FQNNGV. This CDR3 is built from 16 residues. Unmatched junction bases numbered 8, after V lost 3 bases and J lost 4 bases. The CDR3 nucleotides read TGTGCCAGCAGCTTTGGGGGCTTAGCGGGGGCAGATACGCAGTATTTT. Protein product: CASSFGGLAGADTQYF.

This clonotype was picked up a small number of times. This chain links TRBV27 with TRBJ2-5; perhaps TRBD2 as D (6 bases). CDR1 is MNHEY, CDR2 SMNVEV, per germline (reference sequence). Trimming took 3 bases from V and 5 from J, leaving 13 bases between them. The length of the CDR3 is 14 residues. DNA of the CDR3: TGTGCCAGCAGTTTGGGAGGACCGATCGAGACCCAGTACTTC. It specifies CASSLGGPIETQYF.